This T cell receptor beta chain was profiled in a study of blood T cells in healthy people across ages. Study-level points and caveats: Diversity was estimated from one million T cells, and these estimates were considered underestimates.

A sample-barcoded 5' primer and a J-beta primer mix were used in a second PCR of about 7 to 11 cycles. With 12 random nucleotides, a template-switch adaptor tagged each individual cDNA molecule. At least 2.5 million CDR3-containing paired-end reads were obtained per sample. TCRdb independently ran MiXCR on the 5' RACE reads; one entry per CDR3 protein. The sample holds around 400,000 distinct CDR3 sequences; more than 45% are singletons and the top ten take 51%. This CDR3 contains 14 residues. Germline V gene lookup returns CDR1 SGDLS and CDR2 YYNGEE. This clonotype was counted between two and nine times. What it binds is not known.

Input material: blood. The clonotype was recovered from a man between 60 and 75 years old in good health. The gene calls are TRBV9 and TRBJ2-4; D is undetermined. The DNA matches TRBJ2-7 better at its end, which makes the J call doubtful. CDR3 bases: TGTGCCAGCAGCGTTCAGCCGGGTACCTACGAGCAGTACTTC. It specifies CASSVQPGTYEQYF.